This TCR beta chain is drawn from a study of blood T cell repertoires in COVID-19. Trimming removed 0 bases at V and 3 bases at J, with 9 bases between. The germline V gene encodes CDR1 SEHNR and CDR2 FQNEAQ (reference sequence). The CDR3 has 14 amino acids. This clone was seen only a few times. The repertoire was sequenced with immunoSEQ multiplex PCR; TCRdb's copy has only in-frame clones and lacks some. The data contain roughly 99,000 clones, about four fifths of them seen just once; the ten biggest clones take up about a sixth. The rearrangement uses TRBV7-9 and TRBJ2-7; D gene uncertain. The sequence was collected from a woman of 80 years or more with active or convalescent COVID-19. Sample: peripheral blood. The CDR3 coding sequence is TGTGCCAGCAGCTTAGCCCTGGGCGACTACGAGCAGTACTTC. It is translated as CASSLALGDYEQYF.